The T cell receptor (beta chain) under discussion was sequenced for a study of cytomegalovirus exposure and HLA in healthy donors. This clone was seen a few times. The PCR used 60 Vbeta and 13 Jbeta primers. Generated by immunoSEQ multiplex PCR, the TCRdb table keeps only in-frame clones and is missing some. The table shows approximately 170,000 clones, with roughly 79% occurring only once. In germline, CDR1 is SQVTM, CDR2 ANQGSEA. CDR3 length equals 10 residues. Trimming took off 6 bases at V and 10 bases at J, with 12 bases between the two ends. The specimen sequenced was PBMCs. The chain joins TRBV29-1 to TRBJ1-1; no definite D call. The TCR sequence derives from a woman aged 40-49 years in good health and CMV-seronegative. The CDR3 sequence: CSVETLRAFF. For the CDR3, the DNA is TGCAGCGTGGAGACCCTTAGAGCTTTCTTT.